This TCR beta chain was recorded in a study of T cells expressing NK-cell markers (dated by TCRdb to 2018 to 2020). Background on the whole study: Under ten donors provided sorted CD3+CD56+NKG2C+, CD3+CD56+NKG2C- and CD3+CD56-NKG2C+ T-cell subsets, whose TCR beta-chain repertoires were profiled. The eight sequenced donors were randomly selected healthy volunteers, three men and five women. Illumina HiSeq 2000/2500, MiSeq or NextSeq was used to sequence libraries as 2 x 150 bp reads. Among the eight sequenced donors, only one was HCMV-seronegative, while the other seven were HCMV-seropositive. On the study overall, not on this receptor specifically: Whether the expanded NKG2C-expressing T cell clones were specific for HCMV antigens was left unclear. In roughly six donors, the dominant CD3+CD56+NKG2C+ clonotypes ranked among the top 10 CD8+ clonotypes, making up roughly 1.0-7.0% of CD8+ T cells. Those dominant clonotypes were again the most abundant among CD3+CD56-NKG2C+ cells in a few donors, at roughly 25-60.1%.

Details on this clonotype: It has no known antigen specificity.

To determine HCMV serostatus, a commercial ELISA kit was used to detect HCMV-specific IgG in serum. Peripheral blood mononuclear cells were isolated from blood by Ficoll density gradient centrifugation. The sequencer was an Illumina HiSeq 2000. TCR beta cDNA libraries were prepared using 5'RACE template switching, which introduced a universal primer site and unique molecular identifiers. Synthesis of cDNA was primed from the TCR beta constant segment and was followed by two consecutive PCR amplification steps. For the original study's pipeline: MIGEC was used to demultiplex reads and group reads by UMI, and MiTCR was used to assemble and quantify clonotypes. To remove erroneous sequences, TCR cDNA sequences were retained only when supported by two or more reads. The tcR package was used for downstream repertoire analysis, and clonotypes were matched between fractions using CDR3 nucleotide sequence together with V segment. VDJmatch was used to annotate antigen specificity against VDJdb, with one amino acid substitution in CDR3 permitted. TCRdb reprocessed the reads into one record per CDR3 protein sequence, lacking DNA. The V and J calls follow TCRdb's processing rather than the paper's. This sample's clone table shows over 150,000 distinct CDR3 sequences. The ten biggest clones cover around 20% of the sample.

Per the germline V gene (reference sequence), PRHDT is the CDR1 and FYEKMQ is the CDR2. The CDR3 spans 13 residues, from the cysteine through the phenylalanine. Only the protein is on record. The clonotype was recovered from a man aged 18 to 69 in good health. This chain joins TRBV13 to TRBJ2-7; as DNA is missing, the TRBD1 call by TCRdb cannot be tested. Specimen: blood T cells: a sorted CD56 or NKG2C T cell subset, CD4+ or CD8+ T cells, or bulk PBMC T cells (not recorded which). This receptor has the CDR3 CASRRDRAREQYF.